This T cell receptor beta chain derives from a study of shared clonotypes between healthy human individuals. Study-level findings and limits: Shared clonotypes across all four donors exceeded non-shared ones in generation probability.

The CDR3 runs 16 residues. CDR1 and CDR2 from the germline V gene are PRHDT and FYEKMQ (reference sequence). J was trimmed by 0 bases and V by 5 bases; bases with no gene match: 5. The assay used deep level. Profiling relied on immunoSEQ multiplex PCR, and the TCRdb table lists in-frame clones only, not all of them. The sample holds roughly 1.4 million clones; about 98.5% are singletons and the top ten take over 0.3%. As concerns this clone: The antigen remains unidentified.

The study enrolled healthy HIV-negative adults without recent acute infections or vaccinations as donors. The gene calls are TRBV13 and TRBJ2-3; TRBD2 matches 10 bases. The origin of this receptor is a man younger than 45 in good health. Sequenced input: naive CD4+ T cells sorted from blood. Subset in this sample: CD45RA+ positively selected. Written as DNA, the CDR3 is TGTGCCAGCAGCCCCGGACTAGCGGCTAGCACAGATACGCAGTATTTT. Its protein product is CASSPGLAASTDTQYF.